This T cell receptor beta chain is from a study of control samples from healthy donors and cancer patients. There are 15 residues in the CDR3. The V and J ends lost 1 base and 7 bases, in that order; junction bases with no gene match: 8. Germline V lookup: CDR1 MNHEY, CDR2 SVGAGI. Clones were read by immunoSEQ multiplex PCR, and TCRdb kept only the in-frame ones, dropping some. The repertoire consists of 120,000 to 150,000 clones, with around nine tenths occurring once and the leading ten covering about 4.9%. J is TRBJ2-7 and V is TRBV6-5; 9 bases map to TRBD1. The origin of this receptor is a man in his thirties or forties in good health. The sequenced material came from blood. Here the CDR3 reads CASSYFRTGAREQYF. In DNA form, the CDR3 reads TGTGCCAGCAGTTACTTCAGGACAGGGGCTAGGGAGCAGTACTTC.